This T cell receptor beta chain was captured by sequencing in a study of blood T cell repertoires in COVID-19. Study background: Both acute and convalescent COVID-19 samples were obtained from the United States, Italy and Spain. T cells, B-cell-depleted T cells, or PBMCs supplied cDNA or gDNA.

After removal of 9 bases from V and 3 bases from J, the junction contained 9 bases not matched to a gene. Germline lookup yields CDR1 MGHDK and CDR2 SYGVNS. The CDR3 totals 16 residues. Per the authors' pipeline: Estimates of nucleated cell counts were drawn from the amplification of reference gene primers. Libraries were prepared by immunoSEQ multiplex PCR; TCRdb keeps only in-frame clonotypes and omits some of them. From that table come the V and J calls and clone size; the DNA was used to work out D and trimming. The sample yields 95,000 to 150,000 clones, approximately 90% seen once. This sequence originates from a human donor in a cohort sampled during active COVID-19. Sequenced sample: peripheral blood. The V gene is TRBV25-1, the J gene TRBJ2-1; 12 bases align to TRBD2. The CDR3 DNA is TGTGCCAGTTCTAAACGGGGACTAGCGGGCTACAATGAGCAGTTCTTC. Its translation is CASSKRGLAGYNEQFF.